This TCR beta chain was sequenced for a study of T-cell reconstitution after alpha-beta-depleted transplantation in children. This clonotype appeared many times. Molecular barcoding with unique molecular identifiers was used for the TCRbeta library. TCRdb itself ran the PCR reads through MiXCR, one entry per CDR3 protein. The sample includes 350,000 to 450,000 distinct CDR3 sequences, 13% of them seen just once. V shed 6 bases and J 5 bases; nucleotides not matched to a gene: 12. CDR1 MNHNS and CDR2 SASEGT come from the germline V gene. The CDR3 length is 15 residues. The rearrangement joins TRBV6-1 to TRBJ1-1, with TRBD1 matching 7 bases. This specimen was PBMCs, taken from the stem cell graft. The sequence derives from a human donor who donated a stem cell graft to a child with Fanconi anemia. The CDR3 loop reads CASSTKTGTLTEAFF. DNA of the CDR3: TGTGCCAGCAGCACCAAGACAGGGACCTTAACTGAAGCTTTCTTT.